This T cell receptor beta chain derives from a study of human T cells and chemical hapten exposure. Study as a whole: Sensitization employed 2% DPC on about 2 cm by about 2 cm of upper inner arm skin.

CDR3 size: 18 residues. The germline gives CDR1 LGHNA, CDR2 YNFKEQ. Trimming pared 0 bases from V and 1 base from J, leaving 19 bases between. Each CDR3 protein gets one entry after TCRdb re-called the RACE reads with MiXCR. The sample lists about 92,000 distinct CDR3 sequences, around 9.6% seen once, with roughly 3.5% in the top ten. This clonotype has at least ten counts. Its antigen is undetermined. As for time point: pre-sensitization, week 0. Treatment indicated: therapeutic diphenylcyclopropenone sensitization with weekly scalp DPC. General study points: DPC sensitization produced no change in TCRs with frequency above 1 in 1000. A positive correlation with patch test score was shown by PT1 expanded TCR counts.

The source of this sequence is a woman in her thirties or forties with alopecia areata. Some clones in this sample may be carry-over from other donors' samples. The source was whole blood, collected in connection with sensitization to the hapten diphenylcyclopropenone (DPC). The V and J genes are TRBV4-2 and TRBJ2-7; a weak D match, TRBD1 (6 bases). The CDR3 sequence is CASSQDEGFNRESYEQYF. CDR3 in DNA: TGTGCCAGCAGCCAAGATGAAGGGTTTAACAGGGAATCCTACGAGCAGTACTTC.